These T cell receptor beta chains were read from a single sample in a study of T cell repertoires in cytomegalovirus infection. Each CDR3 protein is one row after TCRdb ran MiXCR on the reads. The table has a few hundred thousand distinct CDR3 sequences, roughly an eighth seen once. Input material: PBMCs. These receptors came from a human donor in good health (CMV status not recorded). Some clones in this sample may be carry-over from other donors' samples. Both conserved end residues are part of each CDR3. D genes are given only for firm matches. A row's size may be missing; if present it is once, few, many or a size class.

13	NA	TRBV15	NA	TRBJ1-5	CATSRDRSQPQHF	TGTGCCACCAGCAGAGACCGGAGTCAGCCCCAGCATTTT
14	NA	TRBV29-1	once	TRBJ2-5	CSVERSQYQETQYF	TGCAGCGTTGAAAGGTCTCAGTACCAAGAGACCCAGTACTTC
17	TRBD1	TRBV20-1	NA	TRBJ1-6	CSARPSGQGGYNSPLHF	TGCAGTGCTAGACCCTCGGGACAGGGGGGCTATAATTCACCCCTCCACTTT
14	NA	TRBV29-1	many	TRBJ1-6	CSVGWGSNNSPLHF	TGCAGCGTTGGCTGGGGCAGCAATAATTCACCCCTCCACTTT
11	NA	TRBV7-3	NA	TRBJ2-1	CASSPGRRKFF	TGTGCCAGCAGCCCGGGCAGGAGAAAGTTCTTC
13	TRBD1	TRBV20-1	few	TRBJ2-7	CSARGGQAYEQYF	TGCAGTGCTAGAGGGGGACAGGCCTACGAGCAGTACTTC
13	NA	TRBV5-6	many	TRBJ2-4	CASSPGQSNIQYF	TGTGCCAGCAGCCCGGGACAATCAAACATTCAGTACTTC
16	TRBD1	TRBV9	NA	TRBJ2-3	CASSVEGDSHTDTQYF	TGTGCCAGCAGCGTAGAGGGGGACAGCCACACAGATACGCAGTATTTT
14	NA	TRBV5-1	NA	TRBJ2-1	CASSSDTHYNEQFF	TGCGCCAGCAGTTCTGACACCCACTACAATGAGCAGTTCTTC
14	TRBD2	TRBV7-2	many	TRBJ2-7	CASSPTSGVHEQYF	TGTGCCAGCAGCCCCACTAGCGGGGTCCACGAGCAGTACTTC
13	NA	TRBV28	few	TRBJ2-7	CASRALVPYEQYF	TGTGCCAGCCGTGCGCTAGTGCCCTACGAGCAGTACTTC
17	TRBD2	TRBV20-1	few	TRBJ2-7	CSARGPGTSGGKYEQYF	TGCAGTGCTAGGGGCCCCGGGACTAGCGGGGGAAAATACGAGCAGTACTTC
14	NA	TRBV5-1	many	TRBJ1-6	CASSLTDAESPLHF	TGCGCCAGCAGCCTGACAGATGCGGAGTCACCCCTCCACTTT
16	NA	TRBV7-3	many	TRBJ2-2	CASSLTATRSTGELFF	TGTGCCAGCAGCTTAACGGCTACACGGAGCACCGGGGAGCTGTTTTTT
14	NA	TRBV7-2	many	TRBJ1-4	CASSPAGLTEKLFF	TGTGCCAGCAGCCCCGCGGGGTTGACTGAAAAACTGTTTTTT
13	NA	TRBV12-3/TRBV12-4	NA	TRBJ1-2	CASSPDRVYGYTF	TGTGCCAGCAGTCCAGACAGAGTCTATGGCTACACCTTC
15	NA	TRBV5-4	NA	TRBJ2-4	CASSPAGDGENIQYF	TGTGCCAGCAGCCCTGCAGGGGACGGAGAAAACATTCAGTACTTC
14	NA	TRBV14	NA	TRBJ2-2	CASSQLDNTGELFF	TGTGCCAGCAGCCAACTAGACAACACCGGGGAGCTGTTTTTT
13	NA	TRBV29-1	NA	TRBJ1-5	CSVGGALNQPQHF	TGCAGCGTTGGGGGGGCGCTTAATCAGCCCCAGCATTTT
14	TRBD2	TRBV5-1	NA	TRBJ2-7	CASSQTSGVYEQYF	TGCGCCAGCAGCCAGACTAGCGGGGTCTACGAGCAGTACTTC
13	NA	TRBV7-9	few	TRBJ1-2	CASSLVLLYGYTF	TGTGCCAGCAGCTTAGTTCTACTCTATGGCTACACCTTC
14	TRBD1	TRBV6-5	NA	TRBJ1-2	CASSYRDRGYGYTF	TGTGCCAGCAGTTACCGGGACAGGGGGTATGGCTACACCTTC
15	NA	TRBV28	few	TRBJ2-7	CASTTPAGQSYEQYF	TGTGCCAGCACCACACCTGCTGGACAGTCCTACGAGCAGTACTTC
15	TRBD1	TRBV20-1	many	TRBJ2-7	CSAAAQETGGYEQYF	TGCAGTGCTGCGGCTCAAGAGACAGGGGGCTACGAGCAGTACTTC
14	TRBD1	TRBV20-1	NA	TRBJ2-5	CSATPGQGVETQYF	TGCAGTGCTACCCCGGGACAGGGGGTTGAGACCCAGTACTTC
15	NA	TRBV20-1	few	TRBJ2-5	CSATKGGSYGETQYF	TGCAGTGCTACGAAGGGGGGATCCTATGGGGAGACCCAGTACTTC
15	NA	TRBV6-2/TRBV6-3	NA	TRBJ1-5	CASSQTPDSNQPQHF	TGTGCCAGCAGCCAGACGCCTGATAGCAATCAGCCCCAGCATTTT
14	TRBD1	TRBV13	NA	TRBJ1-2	CASSHRDRVHGYTF	TGTGCCAGCAGCCACCGGGACAGGGTCCATGGCTACACCTTC
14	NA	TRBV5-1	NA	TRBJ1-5	CASSLEAGNQPQHF	TGCGCCAGCAGCTTGGAGGCAGGGAATCAGCCCCAGCATTTT
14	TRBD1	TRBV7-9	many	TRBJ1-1	CASSLKGARTEAFF	TGTGCCAGCAGCTTAAAGGGGGCCCGGACTGAAGCTTTCTTT
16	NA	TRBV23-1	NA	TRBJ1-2	CASSQSGDITNYGYTF	TGCGCCAGCAGTCAATCCGGGGACATCACTAACTATGGCTACACCTTC
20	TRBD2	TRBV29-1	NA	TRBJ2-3	CSVVRGAGAGPGEITDTQYF	TGCAGCGTTGTAAGGGGAGCGGGAGCGGGACCCGGGGAGATCACAGATACGCAGTATTTT
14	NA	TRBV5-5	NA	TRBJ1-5	CASSTDRLNQPQHF	TGTGCCAGCAGCACCGACAGGCTAAATCAGCCCCAGCATTTT
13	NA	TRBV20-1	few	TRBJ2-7	CSASVSTTYEQYF	TGCAGTGCTTCGGTGTCCACCACCTACGAGCAGTACTTC
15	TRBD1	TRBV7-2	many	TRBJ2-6	CASSRDRAGANVLTF	TGTGCCAGCAGCCGGGACAGGGCTGGGGCCAACGTCCTGACTTTC
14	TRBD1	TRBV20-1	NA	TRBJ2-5	CSASWDRGRQTQYF	TGCAGTGCTAGCTGGGACAGGGGGAGACAGACCCAGTACTTC
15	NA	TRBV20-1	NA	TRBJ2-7	CSARDWTGGILAQYF	TGCAGTGCTAGAGATTGGACAGGAGGAATACTAGCGCAGTACTTC
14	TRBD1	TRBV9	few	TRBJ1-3	CASSPGTGGNTIYF	TGTGCCAGCAGCCCCGGGACAGGCGGAAACACCATATATTTT
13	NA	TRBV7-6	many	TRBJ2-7	CASSFGQNYEQYF	TGTGCCAGCAGCTTTGGACAGAATTACGAGCAGTACTTC
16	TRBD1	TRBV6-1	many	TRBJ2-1	CASSPTGTVSYNEQFF	TGTGCCAGCAGCCCCACCGGGACAGTATCCTACAATGAGCAGTTCTTC
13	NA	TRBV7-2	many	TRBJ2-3	CASSSAFTDTQYF	TGTGCCAGCAGCTCCGCCTTCACAGATACGCAGTATTTT
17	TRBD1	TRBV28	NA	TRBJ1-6	CASSLPGQGSYNSPLHF	TGTGCCAGCAGTTTACCGGGACAGGGGTCCTATAATTCACCCCTCCACTTT
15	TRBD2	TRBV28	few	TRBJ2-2	CASSPGLAITGELFF	TGTGCCAGCAGCCCGGGACTAGCTATCACCGGGGAGCTGTTTTTT